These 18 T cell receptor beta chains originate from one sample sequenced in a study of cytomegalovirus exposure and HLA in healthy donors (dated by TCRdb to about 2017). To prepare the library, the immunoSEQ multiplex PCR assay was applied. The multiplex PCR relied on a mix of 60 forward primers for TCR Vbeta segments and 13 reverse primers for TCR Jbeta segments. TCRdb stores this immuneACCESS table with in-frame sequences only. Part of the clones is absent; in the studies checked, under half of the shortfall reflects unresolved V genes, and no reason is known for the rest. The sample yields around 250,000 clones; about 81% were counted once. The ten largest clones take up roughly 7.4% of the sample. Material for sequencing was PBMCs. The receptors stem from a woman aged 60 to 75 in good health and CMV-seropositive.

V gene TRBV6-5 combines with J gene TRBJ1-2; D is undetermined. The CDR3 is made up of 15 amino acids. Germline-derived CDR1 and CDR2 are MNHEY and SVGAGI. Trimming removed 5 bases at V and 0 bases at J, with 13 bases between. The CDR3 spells CASSTLGGANYGYTF. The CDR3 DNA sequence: TGTGCCAGCAGTACCCTAGGCGGAGCTAACTATGGCTACACCTTC.

CDR3 in amino acids: CASSLVPGAFSGNTIYF. The CDR3 DNA reads TGTGCCAGCAGCTTAGTCCCAGGGGCCTTCTCTGGAAACACCATATATTTT. The genes are TRBV11-2 and TRBJ1-3, with TRBD1 as a possible D gene (6 bases). Germline values: CDR1 SGHAT, CDR2 FQNNGV. There are 17 residues in the CDR3. Deletions cut 1 base from V and 0 bases from J, with 13 bases between. Full variable domain (outside the CDR3, taken from reference TRBV11-2 and TRBJ1-3): EAGVAQSPRYKIIEKRQSVAFWCNPISGHATLYWYQQILGQGPKLLIQFQNNGVVDDSQLPKDRFSAERLKGVDSTLKIQPAKLEDSAVYLCASSLVPGAFSGNTIYFGEGSWLTVV.

The DNA of the CDR3 is TGTGCCAGCATCTTAGCGGGAGCCACCGGGGAGCTGTTTTTT. Its translation is CASILAGATGELFF. This sequence joins TRBV28 and TRBJ2-2; 9 nucleotides match TRBD2. CDR3 length: 14 amino acids. Germline CDR1 is MDHEN and CDR2 is SYDVKM. V trimming: 7 bases; J trimming: 4 bases; junction bases outside the gene matches: 4.

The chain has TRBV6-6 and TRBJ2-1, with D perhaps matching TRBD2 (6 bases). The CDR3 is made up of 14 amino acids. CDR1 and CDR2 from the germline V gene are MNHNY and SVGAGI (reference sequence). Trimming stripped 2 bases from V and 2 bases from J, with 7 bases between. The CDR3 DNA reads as TGTGCCAGCAGTTACCGACTAGCCTACAATGAGCAGTTCTTC. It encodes CASSYRLAYNEQFF.

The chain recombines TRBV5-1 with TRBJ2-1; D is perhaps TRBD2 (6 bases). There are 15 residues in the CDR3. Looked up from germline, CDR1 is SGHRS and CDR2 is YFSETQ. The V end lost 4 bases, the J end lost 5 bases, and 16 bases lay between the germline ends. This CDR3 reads CASSPIPGTHNEQFF. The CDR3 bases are TGCGCCAGCAGCCCAATTCCCGGGACTCACAATGAGCAGTTCTTC.

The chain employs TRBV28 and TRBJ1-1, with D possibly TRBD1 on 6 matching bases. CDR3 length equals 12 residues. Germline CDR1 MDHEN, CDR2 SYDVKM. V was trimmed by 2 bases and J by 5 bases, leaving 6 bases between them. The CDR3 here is CASSLQGTEAFF. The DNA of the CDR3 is TGTGCCAGCAGTTTACAGGGGACTGAAGCTTTCTTT.

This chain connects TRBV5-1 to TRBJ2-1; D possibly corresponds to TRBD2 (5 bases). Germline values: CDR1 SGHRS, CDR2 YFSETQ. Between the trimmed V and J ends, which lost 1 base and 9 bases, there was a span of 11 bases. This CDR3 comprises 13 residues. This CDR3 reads CASSLSFSGEQFF. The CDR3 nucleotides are TGCGCCAGCAGCTTGTCCTTCAGCGGTGAGCAGTTCTTC.

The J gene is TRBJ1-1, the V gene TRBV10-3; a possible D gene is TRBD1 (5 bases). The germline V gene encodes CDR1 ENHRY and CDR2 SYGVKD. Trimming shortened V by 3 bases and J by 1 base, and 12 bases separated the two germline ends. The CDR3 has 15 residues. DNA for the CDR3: TGTGCCATCAGTGATTATACCGGGGGGAACACTGAAGCTTTCTTT. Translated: CAISDYTGGNTEAFF.

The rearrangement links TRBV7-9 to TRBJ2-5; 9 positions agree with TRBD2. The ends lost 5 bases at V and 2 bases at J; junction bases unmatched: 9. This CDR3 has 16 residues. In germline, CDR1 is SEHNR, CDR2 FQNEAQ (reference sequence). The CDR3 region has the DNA TGTGCCAGCAGCCCAGGGGCGACTAGCGGACAAGAGACCCAGTACTTC. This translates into CASSPGATSGQETQYF.

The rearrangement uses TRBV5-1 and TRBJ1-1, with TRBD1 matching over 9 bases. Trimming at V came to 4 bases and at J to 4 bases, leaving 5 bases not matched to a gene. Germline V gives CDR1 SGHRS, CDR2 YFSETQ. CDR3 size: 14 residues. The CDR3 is CASSGQTGGTEAFF. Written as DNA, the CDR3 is TGCGCCAGCAGCGGGCAGACAGGGGGCACTGAAGCTTTCTTT.

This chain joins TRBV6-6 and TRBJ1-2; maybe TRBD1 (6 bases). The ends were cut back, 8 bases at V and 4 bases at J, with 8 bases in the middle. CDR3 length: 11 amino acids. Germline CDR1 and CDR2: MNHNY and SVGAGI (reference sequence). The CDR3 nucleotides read TGTGCCAGCGGACAGCTCTATGGCTACACCTTC. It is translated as CASGQLYGYTF.

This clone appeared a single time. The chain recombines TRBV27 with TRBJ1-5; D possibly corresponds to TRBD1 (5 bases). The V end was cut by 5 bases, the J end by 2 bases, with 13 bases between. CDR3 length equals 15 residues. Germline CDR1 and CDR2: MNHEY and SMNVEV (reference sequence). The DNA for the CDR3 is TGTGCCAGCAGTGACAGCCTTGGGGGCAATCAGCCCCAGCATTTT. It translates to CASSDSLGGNQPQHF.

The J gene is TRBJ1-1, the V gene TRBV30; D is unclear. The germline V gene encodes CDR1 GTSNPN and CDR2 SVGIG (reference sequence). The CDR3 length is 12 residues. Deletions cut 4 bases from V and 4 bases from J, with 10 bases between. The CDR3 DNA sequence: TGTGCCTGGAAACGCGTTTCCACTGAAGCTTTCTTT. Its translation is CAWKRVSTEAFF. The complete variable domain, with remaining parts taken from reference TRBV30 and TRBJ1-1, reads SQTIHQWPATLVQPVGSPLSLECTVEGTSNPNLYWYRQAAGRGLQLLFYSVGIGQISSEVPQNLSASRPQDRQFILSSKKLLLSDSGFYLCAWKRVSTEAFFGQGTRLTVV.

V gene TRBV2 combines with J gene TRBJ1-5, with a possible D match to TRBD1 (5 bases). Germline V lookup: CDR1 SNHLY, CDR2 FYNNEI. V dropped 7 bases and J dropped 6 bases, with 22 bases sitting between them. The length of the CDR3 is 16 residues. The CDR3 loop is CASTAGTWERSQPQHF. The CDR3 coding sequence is TGTGCCAGCACGGCGGGGACCTGGGAAAGAAGTCAGCCCCAGCATTTT.

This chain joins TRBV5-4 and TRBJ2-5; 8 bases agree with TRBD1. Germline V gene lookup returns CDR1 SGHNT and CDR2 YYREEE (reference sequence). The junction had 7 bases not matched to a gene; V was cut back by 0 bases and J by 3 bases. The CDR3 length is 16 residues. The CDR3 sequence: CASSLGTGNLKETQYF. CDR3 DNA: TGTGCCAGCAGCTTGGGGACAGGGAACTTGAAAGAGACCCAGTACTTC. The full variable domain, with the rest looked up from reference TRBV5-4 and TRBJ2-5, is ETGVTQSPTHLIKTRGQQVTLRCSSQSGHNTVSWYQQALGQGPQFIFQYYREEENGRGNFPPRFSGLQFPNYSSELNVNALELDDSALYLCASSLGTGNLKETQYFGPGTRLLVL.

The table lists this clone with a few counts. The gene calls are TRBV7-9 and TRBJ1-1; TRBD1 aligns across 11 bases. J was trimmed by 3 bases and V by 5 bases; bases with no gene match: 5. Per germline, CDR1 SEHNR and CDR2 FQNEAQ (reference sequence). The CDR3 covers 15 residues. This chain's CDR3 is CASSPGQGADTEAFF. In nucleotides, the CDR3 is TGTGCCAGCAGCCCCGGACAGGGGGCGGACACTGAAGCTTTCTTT.

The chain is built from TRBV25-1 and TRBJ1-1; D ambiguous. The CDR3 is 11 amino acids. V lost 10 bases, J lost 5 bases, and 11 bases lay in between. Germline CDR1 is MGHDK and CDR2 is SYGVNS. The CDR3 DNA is TGTGCCACCCAATTTCGGACTGAAGCTTTCTTT. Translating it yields CATQFRTEAFF.

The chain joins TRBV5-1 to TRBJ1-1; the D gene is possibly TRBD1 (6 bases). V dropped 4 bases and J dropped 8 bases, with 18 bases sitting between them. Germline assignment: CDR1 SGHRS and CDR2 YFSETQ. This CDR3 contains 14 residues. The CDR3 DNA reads TGCGCCAGCAGCCCGCCTTCCCAGGGGACGGAAGCTTTCTTT. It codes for CASSPPSQGTEAFF.